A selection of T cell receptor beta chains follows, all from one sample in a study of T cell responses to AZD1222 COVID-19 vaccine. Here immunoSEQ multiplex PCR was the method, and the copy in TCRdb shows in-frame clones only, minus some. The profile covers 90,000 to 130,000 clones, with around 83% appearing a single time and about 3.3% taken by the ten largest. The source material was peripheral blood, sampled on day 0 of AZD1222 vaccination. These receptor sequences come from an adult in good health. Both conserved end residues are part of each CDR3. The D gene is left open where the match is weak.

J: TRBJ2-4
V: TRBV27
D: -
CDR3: CASRLTVAKNIQYF

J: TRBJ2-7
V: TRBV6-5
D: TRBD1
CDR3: CASSPDRGGYEQYF

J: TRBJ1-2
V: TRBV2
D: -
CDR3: CASRPGGFSGLNYGYTF

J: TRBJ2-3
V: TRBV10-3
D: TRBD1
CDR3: CAISEPGQGRALDTQYF

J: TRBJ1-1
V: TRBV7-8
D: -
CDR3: CASSLAKGLNTEAFF

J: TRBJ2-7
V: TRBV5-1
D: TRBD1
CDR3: CASSGRTGGAVEQYF

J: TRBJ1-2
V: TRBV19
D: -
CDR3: CASNRDNYGYTF

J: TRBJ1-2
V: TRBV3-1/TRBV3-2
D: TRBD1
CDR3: CASSQADRINYGYTF

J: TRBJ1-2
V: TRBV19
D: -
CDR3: CASSQADYGYTF

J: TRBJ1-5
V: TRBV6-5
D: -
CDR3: CASGGGNQPQHF

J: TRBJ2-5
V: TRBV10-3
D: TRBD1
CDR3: CAISEPVALGQGKGETQYF

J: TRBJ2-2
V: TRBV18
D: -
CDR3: CASSPPTGRETGELFF

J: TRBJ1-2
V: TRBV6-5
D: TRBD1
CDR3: CASTLLQGNYGYTF